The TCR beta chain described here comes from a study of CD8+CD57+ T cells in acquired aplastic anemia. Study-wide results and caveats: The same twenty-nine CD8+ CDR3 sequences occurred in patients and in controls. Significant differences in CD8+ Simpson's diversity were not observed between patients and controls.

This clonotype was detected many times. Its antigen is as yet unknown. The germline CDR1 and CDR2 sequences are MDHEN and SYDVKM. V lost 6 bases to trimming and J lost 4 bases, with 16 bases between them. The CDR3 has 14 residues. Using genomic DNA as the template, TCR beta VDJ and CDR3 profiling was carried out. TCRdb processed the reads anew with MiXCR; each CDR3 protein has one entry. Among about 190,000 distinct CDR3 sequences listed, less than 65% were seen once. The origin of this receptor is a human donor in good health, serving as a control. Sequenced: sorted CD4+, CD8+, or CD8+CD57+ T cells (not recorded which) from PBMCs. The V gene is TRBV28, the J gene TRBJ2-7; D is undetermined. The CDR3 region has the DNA TGTGCCAGCAGCTCCGGGCCTAGGCCTTACGAGCAGTACTTC. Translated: CASSSGPRPYEQYF.